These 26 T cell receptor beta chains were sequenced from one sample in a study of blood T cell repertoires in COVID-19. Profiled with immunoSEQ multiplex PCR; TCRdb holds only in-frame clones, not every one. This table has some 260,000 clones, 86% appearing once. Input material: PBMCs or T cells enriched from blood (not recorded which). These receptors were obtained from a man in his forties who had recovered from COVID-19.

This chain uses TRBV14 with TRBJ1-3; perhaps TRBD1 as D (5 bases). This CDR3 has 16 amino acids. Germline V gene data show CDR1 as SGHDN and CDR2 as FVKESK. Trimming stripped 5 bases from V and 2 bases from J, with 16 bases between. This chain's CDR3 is CASSFAGNLAGNTIYF. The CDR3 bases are TGTGCCAGCAGCTTCGCAGGGAACCTGGCTGGAAACACCATATATTTT. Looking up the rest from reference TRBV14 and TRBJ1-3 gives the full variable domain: EAGVTQFPSHSVIEKGQTVTLRCDPISGHDNLYWYRRVMGKEIKFLLHFVKESKQDESGMPNNRFLAERTGGTYSTLKVQPAELEDSGVYFCASSFAGNLAGNTIYFGEGSWLTVV.

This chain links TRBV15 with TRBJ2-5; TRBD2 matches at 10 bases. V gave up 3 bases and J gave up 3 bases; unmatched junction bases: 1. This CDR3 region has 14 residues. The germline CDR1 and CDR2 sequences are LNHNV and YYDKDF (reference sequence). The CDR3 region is CATSSGLAEETQYF. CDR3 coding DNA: TGTGCCACCAGCAGCGGACTAGCGGAAGAGACCCAGTACTTC. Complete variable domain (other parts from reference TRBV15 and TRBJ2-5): DAMVIQNPRYQVTQFGKPVTLSCSQTLNHNVMYWYQQKSSQAPKLLFHYYDKDFNNEADTPDNFQSRRPNTSFCFLDIRSPGLGDTAMYLCATSSGLAEETQYFGPGTRLLVL.

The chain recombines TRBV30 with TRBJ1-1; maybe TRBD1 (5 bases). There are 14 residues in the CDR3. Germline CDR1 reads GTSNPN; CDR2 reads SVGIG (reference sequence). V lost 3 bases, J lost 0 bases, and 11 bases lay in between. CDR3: CAWRGTGLNTEAFF. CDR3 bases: TGTGCCTGGAGGGGAACAGGACTGAACACTGAAGCTTTCTTT.

The CDR3, as DNA: TGTGCCAGCAGTTACTCGGGCAGACCTAATGGAAACACCATATATTTT. This translates into CASSYSGRPNGNTIYF. This chain uses TRBV6-5 with TRBJ1-3; D remains ambiguous. CDR3 size: 16 residues. Trimming left V 0 bases short and J 3 bases short, with 12 bases between. The germline V gene encodes CDR1 MNHEY and CDR2 SVGAGI.

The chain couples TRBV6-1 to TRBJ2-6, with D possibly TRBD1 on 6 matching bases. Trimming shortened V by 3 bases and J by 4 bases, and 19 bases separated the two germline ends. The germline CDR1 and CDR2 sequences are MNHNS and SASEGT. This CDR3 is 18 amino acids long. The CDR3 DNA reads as TGTGCCAGCAGTGATAACAGGGTAATCCTTCCGGGGGCCAACGTCCTGACTTTC. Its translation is CASSDNRVILPGANVLTF.

CDR3 DNA: TGCGCCAGCAGCCAAGACCCGAGGGCCTACGAGCAGTACTTC. Amino acid sequence: CASSQDPRAYEQYF. This rearrangement joins TRBV4-1 to TRBJ2-7; D is possibly TRBD2 (5 bases). The CDR3 loop spans 14 amino acids. Germline CDR1 reads MGHRA; CDR2 reads YSYEKL. Trimming shortened V by 0 bases and J by 2 bases, and 8 bases separated the two germline ends.

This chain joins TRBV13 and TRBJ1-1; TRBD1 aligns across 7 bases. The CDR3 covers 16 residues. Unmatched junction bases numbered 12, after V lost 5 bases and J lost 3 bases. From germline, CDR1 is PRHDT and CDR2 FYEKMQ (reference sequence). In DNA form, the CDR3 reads TGTGCCAGCAGCCCCCAAATTGTCCAGGGGGACACTGAAGCTTTCTTT. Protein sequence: CASSPQIVQGDTEAFF.

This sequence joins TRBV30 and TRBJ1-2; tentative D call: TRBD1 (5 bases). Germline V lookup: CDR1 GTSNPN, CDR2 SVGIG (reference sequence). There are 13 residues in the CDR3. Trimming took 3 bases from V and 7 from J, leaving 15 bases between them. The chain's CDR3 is CAWRPGAGRGYTF. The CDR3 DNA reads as TGTGCCTGGAGGCCTGGAGCAGGGCGTGGCTACACCTTC.

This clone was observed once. The CDR3 sequence: CASTHSLGQGIGYTF. The CDR3 nucleotides read TGTGCCAGTACCCACTCCTTGGGACAGGGGATTGGCTACACCTTC. This chain connects TRBV19 to TRBJ1-2, with 10 bases matching TRBD1. The V segment lost 7 bases and the J segment 7 bases; nucleotides outside the gene matches: 12. Germline V gene data show CDR1 as LNHDA and CDR2 as SQIVND (reference sequence). The CDR3 extends over 15 amino acids.

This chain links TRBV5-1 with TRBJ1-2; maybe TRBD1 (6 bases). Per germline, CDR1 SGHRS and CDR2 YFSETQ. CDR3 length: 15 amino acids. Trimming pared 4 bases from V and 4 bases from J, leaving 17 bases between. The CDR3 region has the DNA TGCGCCAGCAGCACGGGACAAAACTGGGGCTATGGCTACACCTTC. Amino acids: CASSTGQNWGYGYTF.

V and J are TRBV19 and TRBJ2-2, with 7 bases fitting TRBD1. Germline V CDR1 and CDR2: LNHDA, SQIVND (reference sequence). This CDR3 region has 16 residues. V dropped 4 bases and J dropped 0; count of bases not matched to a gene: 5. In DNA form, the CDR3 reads TGTGCCAGTAGTACCGGACAGGCCGCGAACACCGGGGAGCTGTTTTTT. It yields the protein CASSTGQAANTGELFF.

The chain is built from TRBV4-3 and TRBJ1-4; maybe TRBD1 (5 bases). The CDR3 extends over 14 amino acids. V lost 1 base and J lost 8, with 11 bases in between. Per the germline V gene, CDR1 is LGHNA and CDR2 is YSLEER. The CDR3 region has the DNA TGCGCCAGCAGCCAAGGGTGGGGGAGGGAAAAACTGTTTTTT. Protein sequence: CASSQGWGREKLFF.

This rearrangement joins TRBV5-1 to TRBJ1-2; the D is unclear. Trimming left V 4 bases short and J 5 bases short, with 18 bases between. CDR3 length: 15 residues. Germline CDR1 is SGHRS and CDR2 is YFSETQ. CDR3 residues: CASSREGQAVYGYTF. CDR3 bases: TGCGCCAGCAGCCGGGAGGGCCAGGCCGTTTATGGCTACACCTTC.

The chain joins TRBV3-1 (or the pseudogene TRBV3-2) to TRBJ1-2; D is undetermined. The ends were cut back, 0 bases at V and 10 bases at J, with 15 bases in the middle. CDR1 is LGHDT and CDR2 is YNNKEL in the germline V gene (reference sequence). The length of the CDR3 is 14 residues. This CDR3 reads CASSQDTAAESYTF. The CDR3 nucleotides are TGTGCCAGCAGCCAAGATACGGCGGCGGAGTCCTACACCTTC.

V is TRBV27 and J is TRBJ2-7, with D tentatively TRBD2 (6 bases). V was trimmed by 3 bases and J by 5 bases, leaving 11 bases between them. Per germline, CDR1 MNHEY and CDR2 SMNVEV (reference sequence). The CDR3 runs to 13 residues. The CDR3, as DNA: TGTGCCAGCAGTTTTCGGCGGGATGACGAGCAGTACTTC. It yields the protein CASSFRRDDEQYF.

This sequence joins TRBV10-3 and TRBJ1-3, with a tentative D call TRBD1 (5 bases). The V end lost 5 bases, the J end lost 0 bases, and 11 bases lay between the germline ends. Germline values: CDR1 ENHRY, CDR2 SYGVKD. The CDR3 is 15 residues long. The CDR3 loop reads CAISQRGISGNTIYF. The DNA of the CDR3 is TGTGCCATCAGTCAAAGGGGAATCTCTGGAAACACCATATATTTT.

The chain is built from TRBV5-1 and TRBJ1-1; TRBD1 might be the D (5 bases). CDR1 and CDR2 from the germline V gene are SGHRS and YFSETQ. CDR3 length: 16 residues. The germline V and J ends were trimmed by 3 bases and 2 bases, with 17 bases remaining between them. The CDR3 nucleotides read TGCGCCAGCAGCTACCACGGTCAGGGAAGAAACACTGAAGCTTTCTTT. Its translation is CASSYHGQGRNTEAFF.

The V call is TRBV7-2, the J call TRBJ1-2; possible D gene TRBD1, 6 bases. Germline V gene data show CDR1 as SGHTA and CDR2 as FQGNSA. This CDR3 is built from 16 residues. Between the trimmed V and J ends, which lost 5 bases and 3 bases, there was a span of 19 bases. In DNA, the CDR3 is TGTGCCAGCAGCCACCCCTCTCAGGGGCGCGACTATGGCTACACCTTC. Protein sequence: CASSHPSQGRDYGYTF.

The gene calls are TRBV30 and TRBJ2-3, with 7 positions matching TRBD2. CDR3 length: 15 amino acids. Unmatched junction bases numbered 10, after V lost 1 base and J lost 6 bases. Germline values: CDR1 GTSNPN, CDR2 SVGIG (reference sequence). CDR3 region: CAWSGWEGEEDTQYF. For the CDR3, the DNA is TGTGCCTGGAGTGGGTGGGAGGGCGAAGAGGATACGCAGTATTTT.

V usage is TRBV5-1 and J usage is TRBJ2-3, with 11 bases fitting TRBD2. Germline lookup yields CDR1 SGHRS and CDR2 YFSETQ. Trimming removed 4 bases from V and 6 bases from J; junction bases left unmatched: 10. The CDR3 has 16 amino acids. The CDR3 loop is CASSPPLAGVEDTQYF. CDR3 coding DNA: TGCGCCAGCAGCCCACCACTAGCGGGAGTGGAGGATACGCAGTATTTT. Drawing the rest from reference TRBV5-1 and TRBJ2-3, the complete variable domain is KAGVTQTPRYLIKTRGQQVTLSCSPISGHRSVSWYQQTPGQGLQFLFEYFSETQRNKGNFPGRFSGRQFSNSRSEMNVSTLELGDSALYLCASSPPLAGVEDTQYFGPGTRLTVL.

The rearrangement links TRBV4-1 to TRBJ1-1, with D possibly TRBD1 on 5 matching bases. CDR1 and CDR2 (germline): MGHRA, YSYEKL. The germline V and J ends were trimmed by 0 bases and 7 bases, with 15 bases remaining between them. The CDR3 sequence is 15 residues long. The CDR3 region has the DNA TGCGCCAGCAGCCAAGAGGGCTCAGGGCCTTATGAAGCTTTCTTT. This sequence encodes CASSQEGSGPYEAFF.

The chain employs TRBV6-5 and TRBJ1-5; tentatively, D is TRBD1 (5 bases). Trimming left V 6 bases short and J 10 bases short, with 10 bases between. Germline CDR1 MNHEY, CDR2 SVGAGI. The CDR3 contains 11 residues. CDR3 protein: CASRGGQPQHF. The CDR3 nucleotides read TGTGCCAGCAGGGGGGGTCAACCCCAGCATTTT.

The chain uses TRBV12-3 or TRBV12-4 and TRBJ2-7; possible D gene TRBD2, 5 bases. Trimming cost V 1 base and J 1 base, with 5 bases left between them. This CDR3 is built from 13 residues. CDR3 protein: CASSLGGSYEQYF. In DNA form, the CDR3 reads TGTGCCAGCAGTTTAGGCGGGTCCTACGAGCAGTACTTC.

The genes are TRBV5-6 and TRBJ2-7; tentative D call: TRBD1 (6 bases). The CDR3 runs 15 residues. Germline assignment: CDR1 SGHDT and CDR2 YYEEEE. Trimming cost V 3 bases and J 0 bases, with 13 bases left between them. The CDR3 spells CASSSVQGVSYEQYF. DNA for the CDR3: TGTGCCAGCAGCTCGGTACAGGGTGTCTCCTACGAGCAGTACTTC. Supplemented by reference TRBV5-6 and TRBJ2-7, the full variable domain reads DAGVTQSPTHLIKTRGQQVTLRCSPKSGHDTVSWYQQALGQGPQFIFQYYEEEERQRGNFPDRFSGHQFPNYSSELNVNALLLGDSALYLCASSSVQGVSYEQYFGPGTRLTVT.

CDR3 DNA: TGTGCCAGCAGCCCCCTGGAGAGTATCACTGAAGCTTTCTTT. Protein sequence: CASSPLESITEAFF. V usage is TRBV3-1 (or the pseudogene TRBV3-2) and J usage is TRBJ1-1; D uncertain. Germline CDR1 and CDR2: LGHDT and YNNKEL (reference sequence). The CDR3 runs to 14 residues. The V end lost 4 bases, the J end lost 4 bases, and 13 bases lay between the germline ends.

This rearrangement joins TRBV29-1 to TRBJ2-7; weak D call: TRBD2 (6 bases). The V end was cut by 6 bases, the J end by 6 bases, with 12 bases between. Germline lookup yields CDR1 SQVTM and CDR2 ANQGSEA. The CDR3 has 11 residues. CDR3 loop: CSVGGTREQYF. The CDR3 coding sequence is TGCAGCGTAGGAGGGACCCGCGAGCAGTACTTC.